These 28 T cell receptor beta chains were all obtained from the same sample, sequenced in a study of blood T cell repertoires in COVID-19. The assay was immunoSEQ multiplex PCR, and TCRdb's table has in-frame clones only and misses some. The sample has some 110,000 clones, about 86% seen once. Material: peripheral blood. These receptors came from an elderly man with acute or convalescent COVID-19.

The chain has TRBV30 and TRBJ1-2; 8 bases agree with TRBD1. Germline V lookup: CDR1 GTSNPN, CDR2 SVGIG (reference sequence). V shed 0 bases and J 4 bases; nucleotides not matched to a gene: 4. This CDR3 has 14 amino acids. CDR3 amino acids: CAWSVGQGAYGYTF. The CDR3 DNA reads as TGTGCCTGGAGTGTAGGGCAGGGGGCCTATGGCTACACCTTC. The full variable domain, completed using reference TRBV30 and TRBJ1-2, is SQTIHQWPATLVQPVGSPLSLECTVEGTSNPNLYWYRQAAGRGLQLLFYSVGIGQISSEVPQNLSASRPQDRQFILSSKKLLLSDSGFYLCAWSVGQGAYGYTFGSGTRLTVV.

The chain combines TRBV5-4 with TRBJ1-4, with D perhaps matching TRBD1 (6 bases). The CDR3 spans 14 residues. The germline CDR1 and CDR2 sequences are SGHNT and YYREEE (reference sequence). Trimming removed 0 bases from V and 8 bases from J, with 11 bases in between. The CDR3 DNA reads as TGTGCCAGCAGCTTGGGGCGGGGGCAAGAAAAACTGTTTTTT. This codes for CASSLGRGQEKLFF.

The chain links TRBV25-1 to TRBJ2-1, with 9 positions matching TRBD1. Looked up from germline, CDR1 is MGHDK and CDR2 is SYGVNS. The CDR3 covers 15 residues. The junction had 14 bases not matched to a gene; V was cut back by 8 bases and J by 9 bases. CDR3 amino acids: CASLNDRGSYAEQFF. The CDR3 DNA sequence: TGTGCCAGCCTAAACGACAGGGGGTCCTACGCTGAGCAGTTCTTC.

This sequence joins TRBV18 and TRBJ2-3; D is undetermined. The CDR3 extends over 14 amino acids. Germline V gives CDR1 KGHSH, CDR2 LQKENI. The V and J ends lost 2 bases and 0 bases respectively, with 6 bases between them. CDR3 sequence reads: CASSPLRSTDTQYF. The CDR3 DNA is TGTGCCAGCTCACCATTGCGGAGCACAGATACGCAGTATTTT.

CDR3 protein: CASSFGGSADTQYF. The CDR3 nucleotides read TGTGCCAGCAGTTTTGGCGGGAGCGCAGATACGCAGTATTTT. This chain links TRBV28 with TRBJ2-3; 7 bases are shared with TRBD2. The V segment lost 3 bases and the J segment 4 bases; nucleotides outside the gene matches: 4. The V gene's germline CDR1 is MDHEN and CDR2 SYDVKM. This CDR3 has 14 amino acids.

The rearrangement links TRBV7-2 to TRBJ1-4, with TRBD1 as a possible D gene (5 bases). Trimming removed 4 bases from V and 7 bases from J, with 19 bases in between. Germline V CDR1 and CDR2: SGHTA, FQGNSA. This CDR3 has 16 residues. CDR3 region: CASSYRPAAGFEKLFF. CDR3 nucleotides: TGTGCCAGCAGCTACAGGCCGGCGGCAGGATTTGAAAAACTGTTTTTT.

The V gene is TRBV2, the J gene TRBJ1-6, with 7 bases matching TRBD1. The CDR3 totals 14 residues. Germline CDR1 is SNHLY and CDR2 is FYNNEI. Germline trimming cut 8 bases from V and 2 bases from J; bases unmatched to any gene: 3. The CDR3 DNA follows: TGTGCCAGCCGCGGGACAGCCTATAATTCACCCCTCCACTTT. This translates into CASRGTAYNSPLHF.

V usage is TRBV27 and J usage is TRBJ2-4, with D hard to call. This CDR3 has 16 amino acids. Per germline, CDR1 MNHEY and CDR2 SMNVEV (reference sequence). Between the trimmed V and J ends, which lost 5 bases and 1 base, there was a span of 15 bases. In DNA form, the CDR3 reads TGTGCCAGCAGTCCCCACAAGCCCGGGGCCAAAAACATTCAGTACTTC. It translates to CASSPHKPGAKNIQYF.

V is TRBV18 and J is TRBJ2-3, with D unresolved. This CDR3 has 13 residues. Germline lookup yields CDR1 KGHSH and CDR2 LQKENI. V was shortened by 1 base and J by 2 bases, with 4 bases between the two germline ends. This chain's CDR3 is CASSPRATDTQYF. CDR3 coding DNA: TGTGCCAGCTCACCACGGGCCACAGATACGCAGTATTTT.

The chain combines TRBV18 with TRBJ1-1; TRBD1 matches at 9 bases. Trimming removed 3 bases from V and 6 bases from J; junction bases left unmatched: 8. The V gene's germline CDR1 is KGHSH and CDR2 LQKENI. The length of the CDR3 is 15 residues. In DNA, the CDR3 is TGTGCCAGCTCACCCGGGGACAGGGTTGAGGCTGAAGCTTTCTTT. Amino acid sequence: CASSPGDRVEAEAFF. Together with reference TRBV18 and TRBJ1-1, the CDR3 gives the full variable domain: NAGVMQNPRHLVRRRGQEARLRCSPMKGHSHVYWYRQLPEEGLKFMVYLQKENIIDESGMPKERFSAEFPKEGPSILRIQQVVRGDSAAYFCASSPGDRVEAEAFFGQGTRLTVV.

The chain is built from TRBV5-1 and TRBJ2-7; tentative D call: TRBD1 (5 bases). The CDR3 length is 15 residues. The V gene lost 0 bases and the J gene lost 0 bases, with 10 bases spanning the gap. Germline V gives CDR1 SGHRS, CDR2 YFSETQ. The CDR3 sequence: CASSLGQTSSYEQYF. DNA for the CDR3: TGCGCCAGCAGCTTGGGACAGACCAGCTCCTACGAGCAGTACTTC.

This chain links TRBV29-1 with TRBJ2-1; 9 positions agree with TRBD1. The germline V gene encodes CDR1 SQVTM and CDR2 ANQGSEA. The CDR3 has 14 residues. J gave up 0 bases and V 5 bases, and 2 bases lay outside the gene matches. DNA of the CDR3: TGCAGCGTTTCGACAGGGGGCTCCTACAATGAGCAGTTCTTC. This translates into CSVSTGGSYNEQFF.

The chain has TRBV5-1 and TRBJ2-1; TRBD1 matches at 9 bases. The CDR3 is 15 residues long. Germline V CDR1 and CDR2: SGHRS, YFSETQ. J lost 3 bases, V lost 3 bases, and 4 bases had no gene match. The CDR3 reads CASSSQGANYNEQFF. The CDR3 DNA sequence: TGCGCCAGCAGCTCACAGGGGGCCAACTACAATGAGCAGTTCTTC.

The rearrangement uses TRBV5-1 and TRBJ1-6; TRBD1 aligns across 7 bases. This CDR3 has 15 amino acids. Trimming removed 4 bases from V and 10 bases from J; junction bases left unmatched: 11. CDR1 is SGHRS and CDR2 is YFSETQ in the germline V gene. In nucleotides, the CDR3 is TGCGCCAGCAGCGTAGAGACAGGGAAAAGATCACCCCTCCACTTT. It is translated as CASSVETGKRSPLHF.

The chain combines TRBV15 with TRBJ1-2; 9 bases map to TRBD1. Germline loops: CDR1 LNHNV, CDR2 YYDKDF (reference sequence). Unmatched junction bases numbered 8, after V lost 8 bases and J lost 7 bases. The CDR3 sequence is 13 residues long. CDR3 amino acids: CATGNRGHGGYTF. The DNA for the CDR3 is TGTGCCACCGGGAACAGGGGGCACGGTGGCTACACCTTC.

The chain couples TRBV27 to TRBJ2-1; tentatively, D is TRBD1 (5 bases). Germline CDR1 is MNHEY and CDR2 is SMNVEV (reference sequence). There are 15 residues in the CDR3. Trimming took off 3 bases at V and 0 bases at J, with 9 bases between the two ends. In nucleotides, the CDR3 is TGTGCCAGCAGTTTGGGGCTTAGCTCCTACAATGAGCAGTTCTTC. The encoded protein is CASSLGLSSYNEQFF.

In DNA, the CDR3 is TGTGCCAGCAGCTTAGAGAGACTAGCGGGAAAGACCCAGTACTTC. Its translation is CASSLERLAGKTQYF. The V call is TRBV11-2, the J call TRBJ2-5; TRBD2 matches 11 bases. The CDR3 has 15 amino acids. With V trimmed by 0 bases and J by 6 bases, 3 bases remained unmatched. In germline, CDR1 is SGHAT, CDR2 FQNNGV.

The gene calls are TRBV5-4 and TRBJ2-5; perhaps TRBD2 as D (8 bases). Trimming cost V 4 bases and J 3 bases, with 13 bases left between them. The length of the CDR3 is 14 residues. Germline loops: CDR1 SGHNT, CDR2 YYREEE (reference sequence). CDR3 sequence (DNA): TGTGCCAGCAGCCCGGGAGGGACAGAAGAGACCCAGTACTTC. Its protein is CASSPGGTEETQYF. The whole variable domain, remainder taken from reference TRBV5-4 and TRBJ2-5, is ETGVTQSPTHLIKTRGQQVTLRCSSQSGHNTVSWYQQALGQGPQFIFQYYREEENGRGNFPPRFSGLQFPNYSSELNVNALELDDSALYLCASSPGGTEETQYFGPGTRLLVL.

This sequence joins TRBV5-1 and TRBJ2-1, with D maybe TRBD1 (5 bases). This CDR3 spans 14 amino acids. Germline V lookup: CDR1 SGHRS, CDR2 YFSETQ. V shed 4 bases and J shed 11 bases, with 19 bases lying between them. CDR3 residues: CASSVRNNGAKQFF. The CDR3 nucleotides are TGCGCCAGCAGCGTACGGAATAATGGGGCCAAGCAGTTCTTC.

This chain uses TRBV18 with TRBJ1-5; D is unresolved. V was clipped by 6 bases and J by 2 bases, with 11 bases between them. Germline assignment: CDR1 KGHSH and CDR2 LQKENI. The CDR3 length is 14 residues. DNA of the CDR3: TGTGCCAGCTCTCTTCGTCCAGGCAATCAGCCCCAGCATTTT. This sequence encodes CASSLRPGNQPQHF.

The V call is TRBV6-5, the J call TRBJ1-1; no reliable D call. The germline V and J ends were trimmed by 6 bases and 1 base, with 12 bases remaining between them. Per germline, CDR1 MNHEY and CDR2 SVGAGI. This CDR3 has 14 residues. In nucleotides, the CDR3 is TGTGCCAGCAGCAGCATCCCAGGGAACACTGAAGCTTTCTTT. Amino acids: CASSSIPGNTEAFF.

The gene calls are TRBV28 and TRBJ2-1, with TRBD1 as a possible D gene (5 bases). The CDR3 runs to 16 residues. V shed 7 bases and J shed 0 bases, with 16 bases lying between them. Germline CDR1 reads MDHEN; CDR2 reads SYDVKM. CDR3 residues: CASKGATSSSYNEQFF. The CDR3 DNA sequence: TGTGCCAGCAAAGGGGCGACTTCAAGCTCCTACAATGAGCAGTTCTTC.

The rearrangement links TRBV28 to TRBJ2-3, with 13 bases fitting TRBD2. With V trimmed by 4 bases and J by 2 bases, 3 bases remained unmatched. This CDR3 contains 16 residues. Germline CDR1 is MDHEN and CDR2 is SYDVKM. The CDR3 nucleotides are TGTGCCAGCAGTTGGACTAGCGGGGGATTCACAGATACGCAGTATTTT. Protein sequence: CASSWTSGGFTDTQYF.

The chain carries TRBV29-1 and TRBJ2-6, with D hard to call. The CDR3 loop spans 15 amino acids. V shed 4 bases and J shed 6 bases, with 16 bases lying between them. CDR1 SQVTM and CDR2 ANQGSEA come from the germline V gene. The CDR3 DNA is TGCAGCGTTGTATTTGGCTTGGGCTTGGCCAACGTCCTGACTTTC. It specifies CSVVFGLGLANVLTF.

This chain links TRBV5-1 with TRBJ2-2, with TRBD2 identical over 12 bases. There are 16 residues in the CDR3. The V and J ends lost 5 bases and 0 bases, in that order; junction bases with no gene match: 2. Looked up from germline, CDR1 is SGHRS and CDR2 is YFSETQ. The CDR3 region has the DNA TGCGCCAGCAGGCGGACTAGCGGGACGAACACCGGGGAGCTGTTTTTT. This sequence encodes CASRRTSGTNTGELFF.

V gene TRBV28 combines with J gene TRBJ1-6; 7 bases agree with TRBD1. This CDR3 is 14 amino acids long. Germline V gives CDR1 MDHEN, CDR2 SYDVKM. V was pared by 6 bases and J by 7 bases, with 6 bases of the junction left unmatched. The chain's CDR3 is CASSPGGRNSPLHF. CDR3 in DNA: TGTGCCAGCAGCCCAGGGGGTAGAAATTCACCCCTCCACTTT.

This clone was counted between two and nine times. This chain's CDR3 is CASPIGGFGNTIYF. Here the CDR3 DNA reads TGTGCCAGCCCAATTGGCGGCTTTGGAAACACCATATATTTT. The chain combines TRBV7-9 with TRBJ1-3; no reliable D call. Germline V CDR1 and CDR2: SEHNR, FQNEAQ (reference sequence). This CDR3 is built from 14 residues. Between the trimmed V and J ends, which lost 8 bases and 3 bases, there was a span of 14 bases.

The chain employs TRBV12-3 or TRBV12-4 and TRBJ1-6; D is ambiguous. There are 12 residues in the CDR3. V shed 7 bases and J shed 5 bases, with 6 bases lying between them. This chain's CDR3 is CASTRDNSPLHF. The CDR3 region has the DNA TGTGCCAGCACCCGGGATAATTCACCCCTCCACTTT.